This entry is about one T cell receptor (beta chain). The entry originates in a study of CD8 T cells in Susac syndrome. It was with random hexamers that 0.5 to 1 ug RNA was reverse transcribed. Multiplex PCR with immunoSEQ amplified the TCR beta CDR3 across 54 Vbeta and 13 Jbeta. One entry per CDR3 protein results from TCRdb running MiXCR on the immunoSEQ multiplex PCR reads. The sample includes around 170,000 distinct CDR3 sequences, just under 95% of them seen just once. The germline V and J ends were trimmed by 2 bases and 3 bases, with 11 bases remaining between them. The length of the CDR3 is 14 residues. Germline V gene data show CDR1 as MDHEN and CDR2 as SYDVKM.

The chain joins TRBV28 to TRBJ2-7, with TRBD1 as a possible D gene (5 bases). The sequence was collected from a human donor with Susac syndrome. Sequencing was done on a sample of CD8+ T cells from PBMCs. This CDR3 is CASSLIQTDYEQYF. The CDR3, as DNA: TGTGCCAGCAGTTTAATTCAGACAGACTACGAGCAGTACTTC.